This T cell receptor (beta chain) was retrieved from a study of T cell responses to AZD1222 COVID-19 vaccine. The wider study: Researchers grouped second doses given at about 4 or about 12 weeks into one pool.

Overall study findings and caveats: In the spike-specific TCR repertoire, nearly half reportedly target unmutated variant regions. Spike-specific TCR depth and breadth grew after two AZD1222 doses. Possibly, clonal diversity was underestimated; donors were largely white British and included more females.

Sequenced by immunoSEQ multiplex PCR; TCRdb stores in-frame clones only, minus some. The data contain fewer than 200,000 clones, around 88% of them singletons. This clone was picked up a small number of times. The antigen is not known. Different DNA sequences within this sample yield the same CDR3. CDR3 length equals 12 residues. Trimming cost V 3 bases and J 4 bases, with 6 bases left between them. Germline values: CDR1 MNHNS, CDR2 SASEGT. The TCR comes from an adult in good health. This chain links TRBV6-1 with TRBJ1-2; D remains ambiguous. The sequencing used peripheral blood, collected on day 0 of AZD1222 vaccination. CDR3 DNA: TGTGCCAGCAGTGAGGGGAGCTATGGCTACACCTTC. It yields the protein CASSEGSYGYTF.